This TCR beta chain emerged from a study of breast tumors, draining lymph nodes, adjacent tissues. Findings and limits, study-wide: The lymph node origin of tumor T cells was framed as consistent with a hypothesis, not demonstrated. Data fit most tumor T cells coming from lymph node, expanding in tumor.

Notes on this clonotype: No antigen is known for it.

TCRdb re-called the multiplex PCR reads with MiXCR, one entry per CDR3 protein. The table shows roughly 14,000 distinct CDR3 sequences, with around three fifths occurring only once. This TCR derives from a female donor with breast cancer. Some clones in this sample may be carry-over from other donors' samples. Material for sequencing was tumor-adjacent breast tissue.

CDR3 nucleotides: TGTGCCACCAGCAGAGATGGAGCGGGAGAGAGCTCCTACAATGAGCAGTTCTTC. Protein product: CATSRDGAGESSYNEQFF. The chain combines TRBV15 with TRBJ2-1; 8 bases line up with TRBD2. CDR1 and CDR2 from the germline V gene are LNHNV and YYDKDF (reference sequence). There are 18 residues in the CDR3. V shed 0 bases, J shed 0 bases, and the junction held 7 bases outside the gene matches.